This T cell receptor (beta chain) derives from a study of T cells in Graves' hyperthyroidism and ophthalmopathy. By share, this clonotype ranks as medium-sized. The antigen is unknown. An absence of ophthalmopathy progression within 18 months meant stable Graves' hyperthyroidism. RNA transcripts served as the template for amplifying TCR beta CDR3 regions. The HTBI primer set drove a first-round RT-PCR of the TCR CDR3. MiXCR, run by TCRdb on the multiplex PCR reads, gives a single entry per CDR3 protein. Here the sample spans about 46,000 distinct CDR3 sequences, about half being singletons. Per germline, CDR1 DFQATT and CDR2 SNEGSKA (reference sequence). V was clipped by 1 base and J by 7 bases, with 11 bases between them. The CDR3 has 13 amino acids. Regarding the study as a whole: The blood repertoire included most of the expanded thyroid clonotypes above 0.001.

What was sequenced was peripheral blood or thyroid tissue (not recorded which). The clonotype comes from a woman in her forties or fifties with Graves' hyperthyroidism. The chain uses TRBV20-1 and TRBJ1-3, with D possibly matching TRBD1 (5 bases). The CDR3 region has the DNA TGCAGTGCTAGAGTTGACAGCGCCAACACCATATATTTT. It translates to CSARVDSANTIYF.